This T cell receptor (beta chain) was recovered during a study of cytomegalovirus exposure and HLA in healthy donors. Donors were ostensibly healthy at sampling, although undocumented immune exposures were probable. Researchers ran the PCR with 60 Vbeta and 13 Jbeta primers. The table came from immunoSEQ multiplex PCR; TCRdb's copy has only in-frame clones and leaves some out. This sample has 130,000 to 150,000 clones, with 80% found just once. There are a few counts of this clone. Sequencing input: PBMCs. The sequence derives from a middle-aged man in good health and CMV-seronegative.

The CDR3 region has the DNA TGTGCCAGCAGCCAGGCAGCCAGAATCAATCAGCCCCAGCATTTT. This translates into CASSQAARINQPQHF. The V call is TRBV5-6, the J call TRBJ1-5, with D unclear. This CDR3 region has 15 residues. V lost 4 bases and J 3 bases, leaving 14 bases between the germline ends. Germline V lookup: CDR1 SGHDT, CDR2 YYEEEE.